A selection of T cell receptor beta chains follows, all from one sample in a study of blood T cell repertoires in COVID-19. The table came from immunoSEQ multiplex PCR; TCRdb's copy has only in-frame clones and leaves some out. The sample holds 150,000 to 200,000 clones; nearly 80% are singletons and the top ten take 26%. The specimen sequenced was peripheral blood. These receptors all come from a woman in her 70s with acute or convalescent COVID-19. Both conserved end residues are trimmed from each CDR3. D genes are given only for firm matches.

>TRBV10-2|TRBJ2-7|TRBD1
ASNDPGQVPYEQY
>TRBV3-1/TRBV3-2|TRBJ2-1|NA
ASSQGLFSGSYNEQF
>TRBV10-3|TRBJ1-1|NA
AIRRNTEAF
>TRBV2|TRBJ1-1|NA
ASSGQGTNTEAF
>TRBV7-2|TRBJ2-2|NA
ASSLGHLRGELF
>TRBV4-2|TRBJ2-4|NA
ASSQDAGAGNIQY
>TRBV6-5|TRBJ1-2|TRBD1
ASSLGTGTPNYGYT
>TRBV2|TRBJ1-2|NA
ASRQYNYGYT
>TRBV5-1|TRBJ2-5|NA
ASRPTVTPQETQY
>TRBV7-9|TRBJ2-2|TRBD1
ASSDQGVWELF
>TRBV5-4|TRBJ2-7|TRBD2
ASSLKLAGANEQY
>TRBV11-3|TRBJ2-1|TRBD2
ASSLGLASGRDEQF
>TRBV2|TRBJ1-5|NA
ASNLAHSNQPQH
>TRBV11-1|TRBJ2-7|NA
ASRGRWTYEQY
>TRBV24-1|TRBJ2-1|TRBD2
ATSDSGGSSYNEQF
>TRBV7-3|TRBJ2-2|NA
ASNTGGTGELF
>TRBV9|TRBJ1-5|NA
ASSVAYLGDYSNQPQH
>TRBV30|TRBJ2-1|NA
AWSLGQHNEQF
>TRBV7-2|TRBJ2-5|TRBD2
ASSLGASGGLRTQY
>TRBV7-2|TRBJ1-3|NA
ASSWKSRDSGNTIY
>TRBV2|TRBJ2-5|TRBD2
ASSEAGTSTETQY
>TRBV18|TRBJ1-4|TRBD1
ASTDLQGPNEKLF
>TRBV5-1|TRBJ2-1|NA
ASSLVAENNEQF
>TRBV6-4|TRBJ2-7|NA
ASSFPEKLPYEQY
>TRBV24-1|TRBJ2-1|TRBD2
ATQSGRAINEQF
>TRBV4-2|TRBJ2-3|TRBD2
ASSPFSGSTDTQY
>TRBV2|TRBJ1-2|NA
ASRTGEFGYT